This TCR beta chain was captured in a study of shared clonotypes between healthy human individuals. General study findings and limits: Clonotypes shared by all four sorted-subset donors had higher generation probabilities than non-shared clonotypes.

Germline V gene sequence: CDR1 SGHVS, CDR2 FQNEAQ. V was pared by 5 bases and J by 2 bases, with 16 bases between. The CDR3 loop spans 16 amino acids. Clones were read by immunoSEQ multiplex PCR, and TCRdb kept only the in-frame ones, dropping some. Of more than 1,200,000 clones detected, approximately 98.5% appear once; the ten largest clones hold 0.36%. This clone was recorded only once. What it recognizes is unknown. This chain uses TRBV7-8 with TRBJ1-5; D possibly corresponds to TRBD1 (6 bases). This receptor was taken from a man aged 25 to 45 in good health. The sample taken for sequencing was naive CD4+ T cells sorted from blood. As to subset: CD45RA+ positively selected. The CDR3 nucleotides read TGTGCCAGCAGCCAGGGGCTTGTGCGTGGCAATCAGCCCCAGCATTTT. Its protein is CASSQGLVRGNQPQHF.